A single T cell receptor beta chain is shown here with its context. Trimming took 8 bases from V and 0 from J, leaving 7 bases between them. Per the germline V gene, CDR1 is SEHNR and CDR2 is FQNEAQ (reference sequence). CDR3 size: 12 residues. The data stem from a study of blood T cell repertoires in COVID-19. Study at large: Spain, Italy and the United States supplied samples that represented acute and convalescent COVID-19.

Libraries were prepared by immunoSEQ multiplex PCR; TCRdb keeps only in-frame clonotypes and omits some of them. The sample includes 250,000 to 300,000 clones, roughly 90% of them seen just once. This chain joins TRBV7-9 and TRBJ2-5; no reliable D call. The receptor comes from a young woman with acute or convalescent COVID-19. The sample taken for sequencing was peripheral blood. The CDR3 DNA follows: TGTGCCAGCGCGGAGAACCAAGAGACCCAGTACTTC. Its protein product is CASAENQETQYF.